This TCR beta chain originates from a study of CD8 T cells in ankylosing spondylitis. Study-wide results and caveats: Several highly homologous variants made up a TCR beta motif, and this motif appeared characteristic of ankylosing spondylitis blood.

This clonotype came up a few times. Its antigen is currently unknown. The CDR3 is made up of 17 amino acids. J lost 0 bases, V lost 0 bases, and 4 bases had no gene match. Germline V CDR1 and CDR2: KGHSH, LQKENI. Quantitative 5'-RACE with molecular barcodes generated TCR beta libraries. TCRdb re-derived calls from the 5' RACE reads in MiXCR, one entry per CDR3 protein. The sample lists fewer than 450,000 distinct CDR3 sequences, 15% to 20% occurring once. This TCR was sampled from a male donor with ankylosing spondylitis. This chain uses TRBV18 with TRBJ1-1; 10 bases are a match to TRBD1. The material sequenced was blood, either unsorted or a sorted T cell fraction (not recorded which). The CDR3 here is CASSPPLTGGLNTEAFF. The CDR3, as DNA: TGTGCCAGCTCACCACCCCTGACAGGGGGCTTGAACACTGAAGCTTTCTTT.